This TCR beta chain was observed in a study of cytomegalovirus exposure and HLA in healthy donors. Study context: Among 150 million to 200 million T cells, an earlier analysis found 90 million to 130 million unique TCR beta sequences.

V dropped 6 bases and J dropped 2; count of bases not matched to a gene: 6. The CDR3 spans 14 residues. Germline CDR1 reads MDHEN; CDR2 reads SYDVKM. The PCR used 60 Vbeta and 13 Jbeta primers. The data were produced by immunoSEQ multiplex PCR, yet TCRdb's version contains in-frame clones alone and is incomplete. Of over 150,000 clones detected, about 81% appear once; the ten largest clones hold approximately 2.1%. Broader study findings: A later analysis found common viral pathogens apparently linked to several of the most significant clusters. Most subjects had HLA-A and HLA-B alleles reportedly predicted accurately by TCR beta sequences. For cytomegalovirus status, the classifier reportedly gave diagnoses with high specificity and sensitivity.

On this clone itself: The antigen is unknown.

The V and J genes are TRBV28 and TRBJ2-7; 8 positions match TRBD1. This receptor was obtained from a woman between 18 and 29 years old in good health and CMV-seronegative. Sequenced input: PBMCs. CDR3 in DNA: TGTGCCAGCAGGAGAGGGACAGGACCCTACGAGCAGTACTTC. Translation: CASRRGTGPYEQYF. The full variable domain, completed using reference TRBV28 and TRBJ2-7, is DVKVTQSSRYLVKRTGEKVFLECVQDMDHENMFWYRQDPGLGLRLIYFSYDVKMKEKGDIPEGYSVSREKKERFSLILESASTNQTSMYLCASRRGTGPYEQYFGPGTRLTVT.